This T cell receptor beta chain was retrieved from a study of shared clonotypes between healthy human individuals. Study findings and constraints: Shared clonotypes across all four donors exceeded non-shared ones in generation probability. The represented genetic and exposure-history diversity was limited by the small number of donors.

In the naive CD8 group, cells lacked CD45RO and were positively selected for CCR7, so terminally differentiated effector memory CD45RA+ cells were left out. The authors loaded around 200 ng DNA, 25,000 to 30,000 T cell genomes, into sorted-subset replicate PCRs. The assay was immunoSEQ multiplex PCR, and TCRdb's table has in-frame clones only and misses some. The table includes about 2.1 million clones, over 85% detected once. Concerning this clone: Its target is unknown.

This CDR3 is 16 amino acids long. Trimming stripped 4 bases from V and 0 bases from J, with 11 bases between. Per germline, CDR1 SGHNT and CDR2 YYREEE (reference sequence). The chain combines TRBV5-4 with TRBJ2-6; TRBD2 might be the D (6 bases). This sequence originates from a man younger than 35 in good health. Some clones in this sample may be carry-over from other donors' samples. The sample consisted of naive CD8+ T cells from PBMCs. For the CDR3, the DNA is TGTGCCAGCAGCGTGGACGGGGGCTCTGGGGCCAACGTCCTGACTTTC. Residues: CASSVDGGSGANVLTF.